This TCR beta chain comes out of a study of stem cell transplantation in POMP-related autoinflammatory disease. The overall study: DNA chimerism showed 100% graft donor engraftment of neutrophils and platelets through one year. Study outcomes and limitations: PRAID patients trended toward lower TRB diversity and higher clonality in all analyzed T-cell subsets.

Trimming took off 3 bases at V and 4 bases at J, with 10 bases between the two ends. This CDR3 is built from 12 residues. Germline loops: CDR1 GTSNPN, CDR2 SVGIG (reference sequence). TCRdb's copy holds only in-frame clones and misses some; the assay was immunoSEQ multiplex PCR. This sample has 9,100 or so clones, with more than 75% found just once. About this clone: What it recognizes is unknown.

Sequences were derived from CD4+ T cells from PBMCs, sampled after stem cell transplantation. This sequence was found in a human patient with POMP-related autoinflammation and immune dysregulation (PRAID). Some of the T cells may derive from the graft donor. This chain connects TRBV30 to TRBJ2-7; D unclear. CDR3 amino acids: CAWSLRDYEQYF. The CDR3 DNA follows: TGTGCCTGGAGCCTCAGAGATTACGAGCAGTACTTC.